The clone carrying this T cell receptor (beta chain) occurred a few times. TCRbeta library preparation incorporated unique molecular identifiers. TCRdb processed the PCR reads anew with MiXCR; each CDR3 protein has one entry. The table includes about 420,000 distinct CDR3 sequences, 15% to 20% detected once. Germline CDR1 is MGHDK and CDR2 is SYGVNS. The CDR3 consists of 17 residues. Germline trimming cut 2 bases from V and 5 bases from J; bases unmatched to any gene: 10. This sample is part of a study of T-cell reconstitution after alpha-beta-depleted transplantation in children. This chain connects TRBV25-1 to TRBJ2-1, with TRBD2 matching 9 bases. The receptor was isolated from a boy under three years old who had a stem cell transplant for Wiskott-Aldrich syndrome, so the T cells may come from the graft donor. The sample consisted of PBMCs, mostly from graft donor cells, taken 360 days after TCRalphabeta/CD19-depleted stem cell transplant. CDR3 sequence (DNA): TGTGCCAGCAGTGAAGGCCTACTAGCGGGTGTGGACAATGAGCAGTTCTTC. It specifies CASSEGLLAGVDNEQFF. The full variable domain, its missing parts supplied by reference TRBV25-1 and TRBJ2-1, is EADIYQTPRYLVIGTGKKITLECSQTMGHDKMYWYQQDPGMELHLIHYSYGVNSTEKGDLSSESTVSRIRTEHFPLTLESARPSHTSQYLCASSEGLLAGVDNEQFFGPGTRLTVL.